A single sample is the source of the 11 T cell receptor beta chains below, sequenced in a study of technical replicates of blood from several donors. Profiling relied on immunoSEQ multiplex PCR, and the TCRdb table lists in-frame clones only, not all of them. The sample contains 10,000 or so clones, more than 85% of which appear only once. The specimen sequenced was PBMCs. These receptors originate from a human donor in good health.

The chain links TRBV28 to TRBJ1-5; 10 bases fit TRBD1. Germline V gene sequence: CDR1 MDHEN, CDR2 SYDVKM. The ends lost 2 bases at V and 1 base at J; junction bases unmatched: 2. The CDR3 sequence is 16 residues long. Here the CDR3 reads CASSLGTGESNQPQHF. CDR3 DNA sequence: TGTGCCAGCAGTTTAGGGACAGGGGAGAGCAATCAGCCCCAGCATTTT.

Written as DNA, the CDR3 is TGTGCCAGCAGTGACAGATCTTATGGCTACACCTTC. Translated, it gives CASSDRSYGYTF. The chain couples TRBV2 to TRBJ1-2; D uncertain. CDR1 SNHLY and CDR2 FYNNEI come from the germline V gene. Trimming shortened V by 3 bases and J by 5 bases, and 7 bases separated the two germline ends. The CDR3 extends over 12 amino acids.

This chain connects TRBV5-1 to TRBJ2-5, with a tentative D call TRBD1 (5 bases). The length of the CDR3 is 14 residues. Germline CDR1 and CDR2: SGHRS and YFSETQ. Trimming left V 0 bases short and J 4 bases short, with 10 bases between. Here the CDR3 DNA reads TGCGCCAGCAGCTTGGCTGCAGGGCGAGAGACCCAGTACTTC. This sequence encodes CASSLAAGRETQYF.

V and J are TRBV5-1 and TRBJ2-7, with 8 nucleotides matching TRBD1. The V segment lost 2 bases and the J segment 3 bases; nucleotides outside the gene matches: 7. CDR3 length equals 15 residues. CDR1 and CDR2 (germline): SGHRS, YFSETQ. The CDR3 DNA is TGCGCCAGCAGCTTCCCCGGGACAGGAATCTACGAGCAGTACTTC. It specifies CASSFPGTGIYEQYF.

This chain uses TRBV7-9 with TRBJ2-2, with unresolved D. The germline V gene encodes CDR1 SEHNR and CDR2 FQNEAQ (reference sequence). V lost 0 bases and J lost 1, with 6 bases in between. This CDR3 comprises 15 residues. CDR3 protein: CASSLAPRNTGELFF. CDR3 in DNA: TGTGCCAGCAGCTTAGCCCCCCGGAACACCGGGGAGCTGTTTTTT.

V gene TRBV6-1 combines with J gene TRBJ2-5; 7 positions agree with TRBD1. Unmatched junction bases numbered 6, after V lost 6 bases and J lost 5 bases. CDR1 is MNHNS and CDR2 is SASEGT in the germline V gene. This CDR3 contains 13 residues. The CDR3 DNA sequence: TGTGCCAGCAGCCCGGGACAGCCGGAGACCCAGTACTTC. Protein sequence: CASSPGQPETQYF.

V gene TRBV5-1 combines with J gene TRBJ2-1; 9 nucleotides match TRBD2. The CDR3 has 14 amino acids. The germline V gene has CDR1 SGHRS and CDR2 YFSETQ. V lost 0 bases to trimming and J lost 9 bases; unmatched junction nucleotides: 4. The DNA for the CDR3 is TGCGCCAGCAGCTTGGTTGCGGGAGGGCCTGAGCAGTTCTTC. Protein sequence: CASSLVAGGPEQFF.

The chain employs TRBV7-9 and TRBJ2-1, with 7 bases that match TRBD2. V shed 5 bases and J 6 bases; nucleotides not matched to a gene: 7. The CDR3 totals 14 residues. Germline loops: CDR1 SEHNR, CDR2 FQNEAQ (reference sequence). In DNA, the CDR3 is TGTGCCAGCAGCCAGTCCGGGACTACCAATGAGCAGTTCTTC. It yields the protein CASSQSGTTNEQFF.

The chain uses TRBV5-1 and TRBJ2-1; 7 bases are a match to TRBD1. The CDR3 contains 13 residues. Germline-derived CDR1 and CDR2 are SGHRS and YFSETQ. V shed 4 bases and J 7 bases; nucleotides not matched to a gene: 5. DNA of the CDR3: TGCGCCAGCAGCGGTGGGACAGCGAATGAGCAGTTCTTC. Translating gives CASSGGTANEQFF.

This clone was seen once. The rearrangement uses TRBV6-5 and TRBJ1-4, with D uncertain. The CDR3 spans 15 residues. The germline V and J ends were trimmed by 5 bases and 7 bases, with 17 bases remaining between them. The germline V gene encodes CDR1 MNHEY and CDR2 SVGAGI. The CDR3 protein is CASSKQPKGGEKLFF. DNA of the CDR3: TGTGCCAGCAGTAAGCAACCAAAAGGAGGTGAAAAACTGTTTTTT.

The CDR3 nucleotides are TGCGCCAGCAGCTTGTTGGGACAACGAGATACGCAGTATTTT. Its translation: CASSLLGQRDTQYF. This rearrangement joins TRBV5-1 to TRBJ2-3; D is perhaps TRBD1 (6 bases). V was clipped by 1 base and J by 5 bases, with 11 bases between them. Germline CDR1 is SGHRS and CDR2 is YFSETQ. The CDR3 has 14 residues.